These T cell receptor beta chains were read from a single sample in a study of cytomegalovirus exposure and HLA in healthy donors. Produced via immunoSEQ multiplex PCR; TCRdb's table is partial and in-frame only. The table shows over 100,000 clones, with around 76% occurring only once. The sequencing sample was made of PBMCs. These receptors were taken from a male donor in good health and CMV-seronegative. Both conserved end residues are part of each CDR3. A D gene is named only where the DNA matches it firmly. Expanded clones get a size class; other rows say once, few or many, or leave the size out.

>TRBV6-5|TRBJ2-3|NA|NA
CASSRRDNTDTQYF
TGTGCCAGCAGCCGACGGGACAACACAGATACGCAGTATTTT
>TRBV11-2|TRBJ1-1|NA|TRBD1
CASSPRQGLNTEAFF
TGTGCCAGCAGCCCTCGACAGGGCCTGAACACTGAAGCTTTCTTT
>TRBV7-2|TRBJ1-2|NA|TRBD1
CASSLRTGEGYGYTF
TGTGCCAGCAGCCTCCGGACAGGGGAGGGCTATGGCTACACCTTC
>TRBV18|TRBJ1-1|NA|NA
CASSPREGRRPTEAFF
TGTGCCAGCTCACCACGGGAGGGCAGGCGACCCACTGAAGCTTTCTTT
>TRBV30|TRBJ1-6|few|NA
CAWSVNRWGSPLHF
TGTGCCTGGAGTGTAAACAGGTGGGGTTCACCCCTCCACTTT
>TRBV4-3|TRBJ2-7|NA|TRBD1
CASSQGGDRVHEQYF
TGCGCCAGCAGCCAAGGTGGGGACAGGGTTCACGAGCAGTACTTC
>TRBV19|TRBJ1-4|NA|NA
CASSPGPGVRSATNEKLFF
TGTGCCAGTAGTCCCGGCCCGGGGGTCCGGTCGGCAACTAATGAAAAACTGTTTTTT
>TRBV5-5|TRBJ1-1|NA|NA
CASSLEGRRNTEAFF
TGTGCCAGCAGCTTGGAAGGCAGGCGGAACACTGAAGCTTTCTTT
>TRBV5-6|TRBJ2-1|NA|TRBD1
CASSNGQGGFF
TGTGCCAGCAGCAACGGACAGGGCGGGTTCTTC
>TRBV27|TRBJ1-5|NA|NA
CASRQTGTPSRSNQPQHF
TGTGCCAGCAGGCAAACCGGGACACCTAGTCGTAGCAATCAGCCCCAGCATTTT
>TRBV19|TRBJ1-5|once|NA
CASSLVQGPGHQPQHF
TGTGCCAGTAGTCTCGTACAGGGTCCAGGACATCAGCCCCAGCATTTT
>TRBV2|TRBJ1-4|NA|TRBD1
CASSVRQGATEKLFF
TGTGCCAGCAGTGTAAGACAGGGGGCTACTGAAAAACTGTTTTTT
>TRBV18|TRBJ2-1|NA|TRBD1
CASSHRGGQGYNEQFF
TGTGCCAGCTCACACCGAGGGGGACAGGGGTACAATGAGCAGTTCTTC
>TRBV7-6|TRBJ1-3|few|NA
CASSLARPGSGNTIYF
TGTGCCAGCAGCTTAGCACGACCGGGCTCTGGAAACACCATATATTTT
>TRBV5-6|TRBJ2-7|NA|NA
CASSFGDGAYEQYF
TGTGCCAGCAGCTTCGGAGACGGGGCCTACGAGCAGTACTTC
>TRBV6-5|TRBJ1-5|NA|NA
CASSSSGIQPQHF
TGTGCCAGCAGTAGCTCAGGGATTCAGCCCCAGCATTTT
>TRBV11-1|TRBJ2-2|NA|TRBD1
CASGQGATGELFF
TGTGCCAGCGGACAGGGTGCCACCGGGGAGCTGTTTTTT
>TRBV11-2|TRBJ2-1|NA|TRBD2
CASSLKRGAGGNEQFF
TGTGCCAGCAGCTTGAAGCGGGGGGCCGGGGGCAATGAGCAGTTCTTC
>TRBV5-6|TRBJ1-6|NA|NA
CASSFGQGRINSPLHF
TGTGCCAGCAGCTTTGGGCAGGGGCGTATAAATTCACCCCTCCACTTT
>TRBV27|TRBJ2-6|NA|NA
CASSWGAGANVLTF
TGTGCCAGCAGTTGGGGAGCTGGGGCCAACGTCCTGACTTTC
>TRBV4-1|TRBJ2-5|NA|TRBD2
CASSQTSGGETQYF
TGCGCCAGCAGCCAGACTAGCGGGGGGGAGACCCAGTACTTC
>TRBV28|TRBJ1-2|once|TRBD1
CASSEGARGYTF
TGTGCCAGCAGTGAGGGGGCGCGTGGCTACACCTTC
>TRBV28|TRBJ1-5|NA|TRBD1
CASSFRSWRGTVSNQPQHF
TGTGCCAGCAGTTTCCGAAGCTGGCGTGGGACAGTTAGCAATCAGCCCCAGCATTTT
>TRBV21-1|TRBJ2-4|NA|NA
CASSNFRGSRAAKNIQYF
TGTGCCAGCAGCAACTTCCGAGGGTCGAGAGCAGCCAAAAACATTCAGTACTTC
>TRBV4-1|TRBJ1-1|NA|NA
CASSQVLGAGVPEAFF
TGCGCCAGCAGCCAAGTTCTTGGGGCAGGGGTTCCCGAAGCTTTCTTT
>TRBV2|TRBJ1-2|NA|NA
CATREGYGYTF
TGTGCCACCAGGGAGGGGTATGGCTACACCTTC
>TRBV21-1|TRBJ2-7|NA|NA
CASDCPKYEQYF
TGTGCCAGCGATTGTCCTAAATACGAGCAGTACTTC
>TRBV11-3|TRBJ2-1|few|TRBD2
CASSLGSGTSGRGPYNEQFF
TGTGCCAGCAGCTTAGGTTCCGGGACTAGCGGGAGGGGACCCTACAATGAGCAGTTCTTC
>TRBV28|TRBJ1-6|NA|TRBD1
CASNSRRRDSNSPLHF
TGTGCCAGCAATTCACGGCGCCGGGACAGTAATTCACCCCTCCACTTT
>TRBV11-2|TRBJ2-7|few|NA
CASSSDRVWVYEQYF
TGTGCCAGCAGCTCAGACCGGGTTTGGGTCTACGAGCAGTACTTC
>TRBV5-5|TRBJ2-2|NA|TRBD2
CASSRTSGNTGELFF
TGTGCCAGCAGCCGGACTAGCGGGAACACCGGGGAGCTGTTTTTT
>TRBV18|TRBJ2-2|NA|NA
CASSPTESTGELFF
TGTGCCAGCTCCCCGACTGAATCCACCGGGGAGCTGTTTTTT
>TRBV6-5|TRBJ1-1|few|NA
CASRGGWSTEAFF
TGTGCCAGCAGGGGGGGTTGGAGCACTGAAGCTTTCTTT
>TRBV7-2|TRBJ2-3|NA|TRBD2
CASSFASGGAGYTQYF
TGTGCCAGCAGCTTTGCTAGCGGGGGGGCGGGCTATACGCAGTATTTT
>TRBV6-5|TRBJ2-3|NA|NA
CASSSLVVATKTRQYF
TGTGCCAGCAGTTCTCTCGTCGTAGCAACCAAAACAAGGCAGTATTTT
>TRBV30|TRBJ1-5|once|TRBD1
CAWSLNRGNSNQPQHF
TGTGCCTGGTCTTTAAACAGGGGTAATAGCAATCAGCCCCAGCATTTT
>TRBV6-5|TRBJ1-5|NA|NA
CASSEHGNQPQHF
TGTGCCAGCAGTGAACACGGCAATCAGCCCCAGCATTTT
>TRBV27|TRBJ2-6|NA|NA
CASSPTRARGANVLTF
TGTGCCAGCAGTCCTACCAGGGCCCGTGGGGCCAACGTCCTGACTTTC
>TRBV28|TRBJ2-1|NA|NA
CASTPTAYNEQFF
TGTGCCAGCACCCCTACGGCCTACAATGAGCAGTTCTTC
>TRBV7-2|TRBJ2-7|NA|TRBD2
CASSLGPGGSYEQYF
TGTGCCAGCAGCTTGGGCCCGGGAGGCTCCTACGAGCAGTACTTC
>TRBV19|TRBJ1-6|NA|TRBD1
CASTGTATYNSPLHF
TGTGCCAGTACCGGGACAGCGACCTATAATTCACCCCTCCACTTT
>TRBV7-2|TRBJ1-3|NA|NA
CASSSSVRGLYGNTIYF
TGTGCCAGCAGCTCCTCCGTTAGGGGCCTCTATGGAAACACCATATATTTT
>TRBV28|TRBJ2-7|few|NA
CASNPVEDLYEQYF
TGTGCCAGCAACCCCGTTGAGGATCTCTACGAGCAGTACTTC
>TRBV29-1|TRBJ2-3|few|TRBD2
CSVEDRRLATDTQYF
TGCAGCGTTGAAGATCGTCGACTAGCGACAGATACGCAGTATTTT